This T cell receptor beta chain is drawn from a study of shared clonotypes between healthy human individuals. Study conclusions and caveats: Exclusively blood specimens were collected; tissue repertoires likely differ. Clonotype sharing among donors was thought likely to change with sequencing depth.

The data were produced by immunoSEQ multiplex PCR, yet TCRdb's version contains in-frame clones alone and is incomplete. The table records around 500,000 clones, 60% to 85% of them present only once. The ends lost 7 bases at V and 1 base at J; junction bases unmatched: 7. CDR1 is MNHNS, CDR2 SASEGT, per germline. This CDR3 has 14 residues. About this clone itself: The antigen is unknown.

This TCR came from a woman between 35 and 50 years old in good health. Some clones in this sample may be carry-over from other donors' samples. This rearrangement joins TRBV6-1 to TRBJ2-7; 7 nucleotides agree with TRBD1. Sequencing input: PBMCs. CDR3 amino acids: CASNTPGQSYEQYF. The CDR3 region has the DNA TGTGCCAGCAATACCCCGGGACAGTCCTACGAGCAGTACTTC.